This entry features one T cell receptor beta chain sequence. The antigen it binds to is not known. Base qualities were left out, and no much larger clone turns up one base away. This entry comes from a study of blood T cell repertoires in COVID-19 (dated by TCRdb to 2018 to 2021). The study in broad terms: The collaborator samples originated in the United States, Italy and Spain and spanned the acute and convalescent phases of COVID-19. The dataset comprised deeply sampled blood TCRbeta repertoires from subjects exposed to, actively infected with, or recovered from COVID-19. Where HLA class I and class II types were available, the types were taken from metadata supplied by the sample provider, not from assay-based typing. The repertoires were released in a freely available public database meant as a resource for research on the immune response to SARS-CoV-2. Samples were obtained from the ongoing ImmuneRACE study (first 160 participants) and from some 1,300 subjects provided by 6 global collaborators. Sample metadata almost always included a de-identified subject ID, COVID-19 status, age in years and sex. The prospective study material was composed of cDNA or gDNA derived from T cells, B-cell-depleted T cells, or PBMCs.

Beyond this particular receptor, the publication reports: The amount of clinical and demographic metadata varied by source and participant and was provided uncurated.

Collaborating institutions collected whole blood in K2EDTA tubes following their own protocols. For TCRbeta analysis, collaborators shipped samples in one of three forms: frozen whole blood, isolated PBMCs, or DNA extracted from either of those sample types. The immunoSEQ Assay, a bias-controlled multiplex PCR, was used to amplify TCRbeta CDR3 regions from genomic DNA. As for the original processing: The number of nucleated cells in each sample was estimated from the amplification of reference gene primers within the assay. To quantify the absolute abundance of each unique TCRbeta CDR3 rearrangement, sequence reads were collapsed and filtered. Productive Simpson clonality was computed per sample as the square root of Simpson's diversity index over productive rearrangements. The table comes from immuneACCESS by way of TCRdb, which keeps in-frame sequences with V and J called. Part of the clones is missing from these tables; in studies checked, under half for an unresolved V gene and the rest for unknown reasons. Clone size and the V and J calls come from that table; the DNA yielded D and trimming. Counted in this sample were 40,000 to 55,000 clones; about 81% of them appeared once. Jointly, the top ten make up 13% to 15% of the sample.

The sample comprised peripheral blood. This TCR was recovered from a human donor with acute or convalescent COVID-19. The donor label of this sample is uncertain.

The sequence in DNA is TGTGCCAGTAGTTTACAGGCTACCTACGAGCAGTACTTC. Its protein product is CASSLQATYEQYF. The chain is encoded by TRBV19 joined to TRBJ2-7; 5 matching bases give a weak D call of TRBD1. The CDR3 holds 13 amino acids from the cysteine to the phenylalanine. Solely the CDR3 DNA is kept, with 39 bases framed from the first base. V and J lose 5 bases and 2 bases, and a span of 10 bases separates them. The germline V gene (reference sequence) yields LNHDA for CDR1 and SQIVND for CDR2.